Sequencing of this T cell receptor (beta chain) was carried out in a study of blood T cell repertoires in COVID-19. Study information: From T cells, B-cell-depleted T cells, or PBMCs came the material, which was cDNA or gDNA.

Repertoires were generated with immunoSEQ multiplex PCR, while TCRdb's copy carries only in-frame clones and drops some. The sample contains 140,000 or so clones, over 70% of which appear only once. The CDR3 totals 15 residues. Germline lookup yields CDR1 SGHAT and CDR2 FQNNGV. Trimming left V 5 bases short and J 6 bases short, with 20 bases between. Sequenced: peripheral blood. The chain has TRBV11-2 and TRBJ2-7; D perhaps matches TRBD2 (6 bases). This TCR came from a woman aged 55-75 years with acute or convalescent COVID-19. The DNA for the CDR3 is TGTGCCAGCAGCCGGGGACTCCGCATGAGAAGCGAGCAGTACTTC. Translation: CASSRGLRMRSEQYF. Filled out from reference TRBV11-2 and TRBJ2-7, the complete variable domain reads EAGVAQSPRYKIIEKRQSVAFWCNPISGHATLYWYQQILGQGPKLLIQFQNNGVVDDSQLPKDRFSAERLKGVDSTLKIQPAKLEDSAVYLCASSRGLRMRSEQYFGPGTRLTVT.